The clone carrying this T cell receptor (beta chain) was seen just once. What it recognizes is unknown. Hyperthyroidism patients were newly diagnosed, had disease duration under 2 months, and were aged 18 to 65 years. The record originates from a study of T cells in Graves' hyperthyroidism and ophthalmopathy. Overall study results and limits: Most clonotypes expanded in the thyroid (above 0.001) were also present in blood.

Researchers amplified the TCR beta CDR3 regions from RNA transcripts. RT-PCR in the first round (using the HTBI primer set) targeted the TCR CDR3. One entry per CDR3 protein results from TCRdb running MiXCR on the multiplex PCR reads. Among about 840,000 distinct CDR3 sequences listed, 35% to 40% were seen once. CDR1 MGHDK and CDR2 SYGVNS come from the germline V gene. The CDR3 is 13 amino acids. V was clipped by 8 bases and J by 10 bases, with 15 bases between them. This clonotype originated in a man in his late teens or twenties with Graves' hyperthyroidism. What was sequenced was blood. The chain is built from TRBV25-1 and TRBJ1-6, with a tentative D call TRBD1 (5 bases). The DNA for the CDR3 is TGTGCCAGCTTAGTGGCAGGGCCGTCACCCCTCCACTTT. Translated: CASLVAGPSPLHF.